This TCR beta chain was sequenced during a study of low-dose radiotherapy and immunotherapy resistance in tumors. In the study overall: Doses of 0.5 Gy per fraction every 2 weeks, totaling 6.5 Gy, went to Cohort 1.

A few counts support this clonotype. Priming of first-strand cDNA relied on TRAV- and TRBV-specific primers (covering alpha and beta chains). TCRs underwent 20 PCR cycles of amplification with a constant-region primer and V-primer adapter. TCRdb redid the calling of the reads with MiXCR, one entry per CDR3 protein. This table holds some 7,100 distinct CDR3 sequences, roughly half found once. The receptor's source is a human donor with advanced metastatic prostate, ovarian, gallbladder or colorectal cancer (not recorded which). This table probably holds off-target reads from a library built for another chain.

The CDR3 region has the DNA TGTGCCAGCAGCCGCGGCCTCTACAATGAGCAGTTCTTC. Protein: CASSRGLYNEQFF. The chain couples TRBV11-2 to TRBJ2-1; D is unresolved. CDR3 length: 13 residues. In germline, CDR1 is SGHAT, CDR2 FQNNGV. V was clipped by 5 bases and J by 3 bases, with 8 bases between them.